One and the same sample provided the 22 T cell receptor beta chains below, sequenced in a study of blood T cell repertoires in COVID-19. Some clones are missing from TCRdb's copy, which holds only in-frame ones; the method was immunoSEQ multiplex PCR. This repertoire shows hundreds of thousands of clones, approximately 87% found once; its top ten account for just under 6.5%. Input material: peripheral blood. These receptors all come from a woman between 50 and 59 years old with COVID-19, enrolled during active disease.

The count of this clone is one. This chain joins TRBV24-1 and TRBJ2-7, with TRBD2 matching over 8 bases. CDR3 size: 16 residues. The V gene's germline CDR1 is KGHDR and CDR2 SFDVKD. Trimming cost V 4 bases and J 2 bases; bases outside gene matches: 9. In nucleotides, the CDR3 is TGTGCCACCAGTGACCCAAGCGGGAGAAACCCCTACGAGCAGTACTTC. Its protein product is CATSDPSGRNPYEQYF.

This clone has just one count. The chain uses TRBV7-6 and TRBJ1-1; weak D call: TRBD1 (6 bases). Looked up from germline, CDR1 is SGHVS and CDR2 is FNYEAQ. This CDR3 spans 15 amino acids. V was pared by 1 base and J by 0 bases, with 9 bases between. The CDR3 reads CASSLGTAMNTEAFF. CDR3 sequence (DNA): TGTGCCAGCAGCTTAGGGACAGCCATGAACACTGAAGCTTTCTTT.

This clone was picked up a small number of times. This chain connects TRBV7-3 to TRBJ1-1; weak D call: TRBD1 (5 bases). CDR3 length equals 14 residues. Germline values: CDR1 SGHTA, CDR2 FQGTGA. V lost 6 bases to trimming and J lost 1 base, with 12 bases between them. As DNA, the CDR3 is TGTGCCAGCAGAAGGACCCAGGGGAACACTGAAGCTTTCTTT. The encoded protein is CASRRTQGNTEAFF.

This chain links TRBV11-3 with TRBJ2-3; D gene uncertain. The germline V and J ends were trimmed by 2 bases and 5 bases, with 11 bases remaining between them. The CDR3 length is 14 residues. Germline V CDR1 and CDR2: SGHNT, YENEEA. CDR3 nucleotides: TGTGCCAGCAGCTTATTTTATCCGAGAGATACGCAGTATTTT. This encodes CASSLFYPRDTQYF. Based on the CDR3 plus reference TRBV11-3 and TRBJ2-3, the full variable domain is EAGVVQSPRYKIIEKKQPVAFWCNPISGHNTLYWYLQNLGQGPELLIRYENEEAVDDSQLPKDRFSAERLKGVDSTLKIQPAELGDSAVYLCASSLFYPRDTQYFGPGTRLTVL.

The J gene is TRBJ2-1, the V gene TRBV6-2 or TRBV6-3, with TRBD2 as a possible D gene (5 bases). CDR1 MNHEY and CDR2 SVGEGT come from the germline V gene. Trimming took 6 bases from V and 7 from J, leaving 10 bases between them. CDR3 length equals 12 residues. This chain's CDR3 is CASSRTYNEQFF. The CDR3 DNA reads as TGTGCCAGCAGCCGGACTTATAATGAGCAGTTCTTC.

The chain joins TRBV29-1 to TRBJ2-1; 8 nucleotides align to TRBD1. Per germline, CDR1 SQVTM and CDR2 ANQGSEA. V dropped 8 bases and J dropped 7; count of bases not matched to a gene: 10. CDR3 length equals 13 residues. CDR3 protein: CSTPNRGENEQFF. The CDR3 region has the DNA TGCAGCACCCCCAACAGGGGGGAGAATGAGCAGTTCTTC.

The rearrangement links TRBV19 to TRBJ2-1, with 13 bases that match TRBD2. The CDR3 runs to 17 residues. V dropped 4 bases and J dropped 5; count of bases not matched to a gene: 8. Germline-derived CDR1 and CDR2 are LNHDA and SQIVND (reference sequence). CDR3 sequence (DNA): TGTGCCAGTAGTACTCCCGGGACTAGCGGGGATAACAATGAGCAGTTCTTC. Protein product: CASSTPGTSGDNNEQFF.

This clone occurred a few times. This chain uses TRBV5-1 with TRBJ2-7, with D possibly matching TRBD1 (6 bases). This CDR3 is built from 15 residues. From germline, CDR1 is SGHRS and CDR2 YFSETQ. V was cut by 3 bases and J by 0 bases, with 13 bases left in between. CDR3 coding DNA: TGCGCCAGCAGCTCGCACCGGGACAACTCCTACGAGCAGTACTTC. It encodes CASSSHRDNSYEQYF.

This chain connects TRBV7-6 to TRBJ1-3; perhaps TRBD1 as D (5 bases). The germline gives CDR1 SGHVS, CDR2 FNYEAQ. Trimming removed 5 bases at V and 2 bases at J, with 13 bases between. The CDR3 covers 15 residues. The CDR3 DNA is TGTGCCAGCAGCCCAGACAGCTACACTGGAAACACCATATATTTT. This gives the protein CASSPDSYTGNTIYF.

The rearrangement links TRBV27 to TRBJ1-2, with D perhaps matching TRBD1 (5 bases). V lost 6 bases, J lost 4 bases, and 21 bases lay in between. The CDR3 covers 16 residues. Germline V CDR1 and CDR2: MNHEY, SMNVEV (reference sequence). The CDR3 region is CASRGDWGDGGYGYTF. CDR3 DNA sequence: TGTGCCAGCAGGGGGGACTGGGGAGATGGTGGCTATGGCTACACCTTC.

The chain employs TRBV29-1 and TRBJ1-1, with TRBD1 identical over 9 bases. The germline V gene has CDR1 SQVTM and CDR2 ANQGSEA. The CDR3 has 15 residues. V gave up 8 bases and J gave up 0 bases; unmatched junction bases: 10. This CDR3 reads CSIRTGGNVNTEAFF. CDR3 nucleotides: TGCAGCATCCGCACAGGGGGCAATGTGAACACTGAAGCTTTCTTT.

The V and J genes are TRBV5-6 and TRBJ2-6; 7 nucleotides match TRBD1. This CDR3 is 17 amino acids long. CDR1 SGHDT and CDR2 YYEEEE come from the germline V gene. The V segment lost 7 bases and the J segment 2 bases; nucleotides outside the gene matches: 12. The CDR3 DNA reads TGTGCCAGCCTAACCAGGGGGTTCCACCCTGGGGCCAACGTCCTGACTTTC. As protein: CASLTRGFHPGANVLTF.

The CDR3 coding sequence is TGTGCCAGCAGCCAAGATTGGGGCGGGGGGGACGATGAGCAGTTCTTC. Translated, it gives CASSQDWGGGDDEQFF. The chain couples TRBV4-2 to TRBJ2-1; 9 positions match TRBD2. This CDR3 region has 16 residues. CDR1 and CDR2 (germline): LGHNA, YNFKEQ. V shed 0 bases and J 8 bases; nucleotides not matched to a gene: 8.

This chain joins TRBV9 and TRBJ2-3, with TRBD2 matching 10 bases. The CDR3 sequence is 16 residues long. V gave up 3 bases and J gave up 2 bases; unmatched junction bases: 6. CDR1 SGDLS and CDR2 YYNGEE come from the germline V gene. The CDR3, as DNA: TGTGCCAGCAGCGGACTCGGACTAGCGGTCACAGATACGCAGTATTTT. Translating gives CASSGLGLAVTDTQYF.

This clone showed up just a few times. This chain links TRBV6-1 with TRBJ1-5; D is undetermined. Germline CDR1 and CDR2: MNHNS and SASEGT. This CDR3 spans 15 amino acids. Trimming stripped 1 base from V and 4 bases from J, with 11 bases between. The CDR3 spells CASSEGVAKNQPQHF. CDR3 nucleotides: TGTGCCAGCAGTGAAGGTGTAGCCAAGAATCAGCCCCAGCATTTT.

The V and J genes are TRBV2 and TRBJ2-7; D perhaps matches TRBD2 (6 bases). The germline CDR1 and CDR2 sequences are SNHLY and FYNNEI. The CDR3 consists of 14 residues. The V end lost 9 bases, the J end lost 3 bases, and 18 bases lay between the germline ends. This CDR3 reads CASGDGGNGYEQYF. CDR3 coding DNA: TGTGCCAGTGGGGATGGGGGGAACGGCTACGAGCAGTACTTC.

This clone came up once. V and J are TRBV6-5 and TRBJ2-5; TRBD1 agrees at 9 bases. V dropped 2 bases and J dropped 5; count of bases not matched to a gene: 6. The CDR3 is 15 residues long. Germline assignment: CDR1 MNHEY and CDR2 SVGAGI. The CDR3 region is CASSYRTGVRETQYF. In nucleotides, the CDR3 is TGTGCCAGCAGTTACAGGACAGGGGTGCGGGAGACCCAGTACTTC.

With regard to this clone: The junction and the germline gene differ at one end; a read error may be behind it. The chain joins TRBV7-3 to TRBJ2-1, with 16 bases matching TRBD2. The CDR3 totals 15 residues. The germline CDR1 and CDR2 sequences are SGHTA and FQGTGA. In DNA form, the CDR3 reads TGTGCCAGCAGCACTGGGACTAGCGGGAGGGGTGTCTTCATCTTC. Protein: CASSTGTSGRGVFIF.

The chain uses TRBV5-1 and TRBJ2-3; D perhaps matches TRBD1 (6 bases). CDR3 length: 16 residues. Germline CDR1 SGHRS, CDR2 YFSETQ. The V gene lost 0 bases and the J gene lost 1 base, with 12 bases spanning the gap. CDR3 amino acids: CASSLARGMGTDTQYF. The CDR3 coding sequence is TGCGCCAGCAGCTTGGCCAGGGGTATGGGCACAGATACGCAGTATTTT.

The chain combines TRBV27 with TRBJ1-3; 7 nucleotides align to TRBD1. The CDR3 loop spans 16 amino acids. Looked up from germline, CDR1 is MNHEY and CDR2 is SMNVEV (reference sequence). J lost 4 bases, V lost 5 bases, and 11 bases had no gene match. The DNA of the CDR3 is TGTGCCAGCAGTCTGAATGACAGGGTAAACGGAAACACCATATATTTT. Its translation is CASSLNDRVNGNTIYF.

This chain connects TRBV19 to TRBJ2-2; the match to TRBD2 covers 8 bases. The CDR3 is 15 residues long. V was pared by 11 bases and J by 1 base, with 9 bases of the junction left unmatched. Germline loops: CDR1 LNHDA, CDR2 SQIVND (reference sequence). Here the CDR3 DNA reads TGTGCCTCAACGGGGGGGTATTGGAACACCGGGGAGCTGTTTTTT. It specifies CASTGGYWNTGELFF.

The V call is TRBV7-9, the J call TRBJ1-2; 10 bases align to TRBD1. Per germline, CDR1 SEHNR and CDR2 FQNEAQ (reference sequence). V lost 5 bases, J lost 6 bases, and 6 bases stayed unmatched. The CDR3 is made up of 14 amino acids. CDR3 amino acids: CASSVGQGLNGYTF. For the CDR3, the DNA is TGTGCCAGCAGCGTGGGACAGGGGTTAAATGGCTACACCTTC.